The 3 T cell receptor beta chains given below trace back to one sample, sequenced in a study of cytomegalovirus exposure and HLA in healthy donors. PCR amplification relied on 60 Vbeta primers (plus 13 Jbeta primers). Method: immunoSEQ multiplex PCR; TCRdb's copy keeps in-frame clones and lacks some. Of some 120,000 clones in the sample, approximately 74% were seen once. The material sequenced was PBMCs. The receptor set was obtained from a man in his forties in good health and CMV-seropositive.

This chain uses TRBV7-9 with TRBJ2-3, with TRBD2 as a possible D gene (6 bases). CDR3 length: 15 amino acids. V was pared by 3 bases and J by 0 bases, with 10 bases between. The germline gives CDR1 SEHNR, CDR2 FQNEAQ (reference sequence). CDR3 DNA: TGTGCCAGCAGCTTGGGAAGCGGGAGCACAGATACGCAGTATTTT. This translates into CASSLGSGSTDTQYF.

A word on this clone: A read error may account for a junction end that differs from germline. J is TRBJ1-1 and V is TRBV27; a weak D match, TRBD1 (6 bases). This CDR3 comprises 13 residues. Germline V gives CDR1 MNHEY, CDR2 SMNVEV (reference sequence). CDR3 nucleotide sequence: TGTGCCAGCAGTTTATTTTACCCTTTACAGGGTTTTTTT. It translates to CASSLFYPLQGFF.

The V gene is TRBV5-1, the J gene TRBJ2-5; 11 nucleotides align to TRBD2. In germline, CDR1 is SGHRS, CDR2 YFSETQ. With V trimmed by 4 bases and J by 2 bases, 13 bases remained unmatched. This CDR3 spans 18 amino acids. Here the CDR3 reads CASSRPGVAGGTQETQYF. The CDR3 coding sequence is TGCGCCAGCAGCCGGCCCGGGGTAGCGGGAGGGACTCAAGAGACCCAGTACTTC.